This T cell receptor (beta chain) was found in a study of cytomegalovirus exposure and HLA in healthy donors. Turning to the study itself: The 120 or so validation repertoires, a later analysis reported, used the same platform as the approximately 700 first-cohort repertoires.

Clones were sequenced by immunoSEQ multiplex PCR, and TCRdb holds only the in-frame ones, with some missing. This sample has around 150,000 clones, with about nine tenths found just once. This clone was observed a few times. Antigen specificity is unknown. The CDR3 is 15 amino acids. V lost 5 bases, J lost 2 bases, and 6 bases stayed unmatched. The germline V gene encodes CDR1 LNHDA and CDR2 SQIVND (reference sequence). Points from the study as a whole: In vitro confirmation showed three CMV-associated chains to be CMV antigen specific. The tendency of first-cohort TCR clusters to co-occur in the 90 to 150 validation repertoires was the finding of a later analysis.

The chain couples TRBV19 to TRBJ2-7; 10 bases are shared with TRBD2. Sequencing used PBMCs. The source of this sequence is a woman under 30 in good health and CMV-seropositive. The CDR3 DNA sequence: TGTGCCAGTAGTTTACGAACTAGCGGGACCTACGAGCAGTACTTC. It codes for CASSLRTSGTYEQYF.